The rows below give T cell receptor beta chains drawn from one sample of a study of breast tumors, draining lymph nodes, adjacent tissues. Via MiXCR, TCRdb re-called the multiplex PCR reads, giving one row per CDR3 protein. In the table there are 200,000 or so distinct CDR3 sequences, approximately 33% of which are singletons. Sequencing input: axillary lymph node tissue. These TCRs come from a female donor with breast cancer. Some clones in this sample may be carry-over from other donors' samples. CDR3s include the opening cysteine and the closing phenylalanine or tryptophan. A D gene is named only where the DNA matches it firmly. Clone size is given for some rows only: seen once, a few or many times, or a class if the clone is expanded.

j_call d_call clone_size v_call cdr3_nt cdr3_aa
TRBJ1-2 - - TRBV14 TGTGCCAGCAGCCAATGGGGCCGCGGCCGGGACTCTGGAAACACCTTC CASSQWGRGRDSGNTF
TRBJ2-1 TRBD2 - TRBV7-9 TGTGCCAGCAGCTCTACGGGGCTAGCGGGAGAGCAGTTCTTC CASSSTGLAGEQFF
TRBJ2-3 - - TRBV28 TGTGCCAGCAGCCAGGGTAAAGGGGATACGCAGTATTTT CASSQGKGDTQYF
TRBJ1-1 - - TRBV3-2 TGTGCCAGCAGCCAAGAGAAATCGTACACTGAAGCTTTCTTT CASSQEKSYTEAFF
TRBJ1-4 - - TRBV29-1 TGCAGCTTGGGGCAGTGGGGCCGAGAGGAAAAACTGTTTTTT CSLGQWGREEKLFF
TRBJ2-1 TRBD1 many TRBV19 TGTGCCAGTAGTCCAAGGACAGGGGGCCCCCTGAATGAGCAGTTCTTC CASSPRTGGPLNEQFF
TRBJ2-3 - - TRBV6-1 TGTGCCAGCAACGAAGGGACGGGACCTGTAGTCACAGATACGCAGTATTTT CASNEGTGPVVTDTQYF
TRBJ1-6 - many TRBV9 TGTGCCAGCAGCGTAGCTATGGGGGGTAGGAATTCACCCCTCCACTTT CASSVAMGGRNSPLHF
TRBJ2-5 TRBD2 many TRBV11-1 TGTGCCAGCACCCGAGCGGGGATAGTGGGTGAGACCCAGTACTTC CASTRAGIVGETQYF
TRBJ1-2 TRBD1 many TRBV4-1 TGCGCCAGCAGCCAACAAACAGGGGCGGGCTACACCTTC CASSQQTGAGYTF
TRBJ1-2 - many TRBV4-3 TGCGCCAGCAGCCAAAGACCGGGGTTGAGCTATGGCTACACCTTC CASSQRPGLSYGYTF
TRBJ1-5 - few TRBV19 TGTGCCAGTAGTATAGCTGAAGGGCGCCAGCCCCAGCATTTT CASSIAEGRQPQHF
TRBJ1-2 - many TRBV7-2 TGTGCCAGCAGCCTTATGGTGCTTGAAGGATCAACCTTC CASSLMVLEGSTF
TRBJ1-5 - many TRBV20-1 TGCAGTGCTACCGAGGCAGACGAGCCCCAGCATTTT CSATEADEPQHF
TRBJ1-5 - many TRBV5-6 TGTGCCAGCAGCTTGAATTTCCGGGGGCAGGACCATCAGCCCCAGCATTTT CASSLNFRGQDHQPQHF
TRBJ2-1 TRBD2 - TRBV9 TGTGCCAGCAGCCGACAGGCAGGGACTAGCGGGTACCCACCCCCGGAGTTCTTC CASSRQAGTSGYPPPEFF
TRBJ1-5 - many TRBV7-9 TGTGCCAGCAGCGCCGGCCTGGGGCCCCAGCATTTT CASSAGLGPQHF
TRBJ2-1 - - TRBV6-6 TGTGCCAGCAGACAAACTAGCAGCTCCTACAATGAGCAGTTCTTC CASRQTSSSYNEQFF
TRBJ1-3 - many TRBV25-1 TGTGCCGTTGGGCAGCCCTCTGGAAACACCATATATTTT CAVGQPSGNTIYF
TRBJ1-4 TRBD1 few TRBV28 TGTGCCAGCAGTTTCGGGACAGCCATAAATGAAAAACTGTTTTTT CASSFGTAINEKLFF
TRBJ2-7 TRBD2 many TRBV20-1 TGCAGTGCTAGAGATCGAGCGGGGGGGTTCTACGAGCAGTACTTC CSARDRAGGFYEQYF
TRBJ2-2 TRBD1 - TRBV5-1 TGCGCCAGCAGCTCACAGGGGTTTGGCACCGGGGAGCTGTTTTTT CASSSQGFGTGELFF
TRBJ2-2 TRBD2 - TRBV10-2 TGCGCCAGCAGTCTAGCGGGAAGTGACACCGGGGAGCTGCTTTTT CASSLAGSDTGELLF
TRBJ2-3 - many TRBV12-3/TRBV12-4 TGTGCCAGCAGTTTTAAGTCAGGGGATAGGGCCACAGATACGCAGTATTTT CASSFKSGDRATDTQYF